These T cell receptor beta chains were read from a single sample in a study of cytomegalovirus exposure and HLA in healthy donors. Clones were sequenced by immunoSEQ multiplex PCR, and TCRdb holds only the in-frame ones, with some missing. The table records fewer than 350,000 clones, 70% to 90% of them present only once. Material: PBMCs. These receptors originate from a woman aged 18-29 years in good health and CMV-seronegative. The CDR3 runs from the conserved cysteine through the conserved F or W. A D gene is named only where the DNA matches it firmly. Rows give clone size only sometimes, using once, few, many, or a class for an expanded clone.

DNA: TGTGCCAGCAGCTTAGAACTCACCTACGAGCAGTACTTC
CDR3: CASSLELTYEQYF
V: TRBV7-6
size: NA
D: NA
J: TRBJ2-7

DNA: TGTGCCAGCAGTTTCTCCGGACAGGGGCCACTCCCCTACGAGCAGTACTTC
CDR3: CASSFSGQGPLPYEQYF
V: TRBV27
size: NA
D: TRBD1
J: TRBJ2-7

DNA: TGCGCCAGCAGCCAAGATCACCGGAATGAGCAGTTCTTC
CDR3: CASSQDHRNEQFF
V: TRBV4-3
size: NA
D: NA
J: TRBJ2-1

DNA: TGTGCCACCGCGTGGTCACTAGCGACTGAGCAGTTCTTC
CDR3: CATAWSLATEQFF
V: TRBV27
size: NA
D: TRBD2
J: TRBJ2-1

DNA: TGCGCCAGCAGCTTAGCGGGGGGCGATGAAGCTTTCTTT
CDR3: CASSLAGGDEAFF
V: TRBV5-1
size: NA
D: NA
J: TRBJ1-1

DNA: TGTGCCAGCAGTCGCGACAGAGATCAGATCTACGAGCAGTACTTC
CDR3: CASSRDRDQIYEQYF
V: TRBV5-4
size: NA
D: NA
J: TRBJ2-7

DNA: TGTGCCCAGAGGGAGGAGAACACCGGGGAGCTGTTTTTT
CDR3: CAQREENTGELFF
V: TRBV6-1
size: NA
D: NA
J: TRBJ2-2

DNA: TGCAGTGCTACCGAGGGCTACACCTTC
CDR3: CSATEGYTF
V: TRBV20-1
size: NA
D: NA
J: TRBJ1-2

DNA: TGCGCCAGCAGCTTGGCCCTCAGTAACTATGGCTACACCTTC
CDR3: CASSLALSNYGYTF
V: TRBV5-1
size: NA
D: NA
J: TRBJ1-2

DNA: TGTGCCAGCAGCCTGGACAGGGGGCGCCTAGGGACCCAGTACTTC
CDR3: CASSLDRGRLGTQYF
V: TRBV2
size: few
D: TRBD1
J: TRBJ2-5

DNA: TGTGCCAGCAGTTTACAGGGCAATAATGAGCAGTTCTTC
CDR3: CASSLQGNNEQFF
V: TRBV27
size: once
D: NA
J: TRBJ2-1

DNA: TGCGCCAGCAGCCAAGAAAGGACTAGCGGGAAATATGAGCAGTTCTTC
CDR3: CASSQERTSGKYEQFF
V: TRBV4-3
size: NA
D: TRBD2
J: TRBJ2-1

DNA: TGCGCCAGCAGGGATGAGACAAATCGGCGGCAGTACTTC
CDR3: CASRDETNRRQYF
V: TRBV5-1
size: NA
D: NA
J: TRBJ2-7

DNA: TGTGCCAGCAGTTACAAAGGGGGCGACCATGAGCAGTTCTTC
CDR3: CASSYKGGDHEQFF
V: TRBV6-5
size: NA
D: TRBD1
J: TRBJ2-1

DNA: TGTGCCAGCAGTTACGATAGGGGTCAGCCCCAGCATTTT
CDR3: CASSYDRGQPQHF
V: TRBV6-5
size: NA
D: NA
J: TRBJ1-5

DNA: TGCAGCGTTGAAGAAGCCGGGGAAGGTACTGAAGCTTTCTTT
CDR3: CSVEEAGEGTEAFF
V: TRBV29-1
size: NA
D: NA
J: TRBJ1-1

DNA: TGTGCCAGAGAAAATAGGGACTTCGGGGGTGTATCTGGAAACACCATATATTTT
CDR3: CARENRDFGGVSGNTIYF
V: TRBV2
size: NA
D: NA
J: TRBJ1-3

DNA: TGCGCCAGCGCCCAAGGGGTAACCTACGAGCAGTACTTC
CDR3: CASAQGVTYEQYF
V: TRBV5-1
size: NA
D: NA
J: TRBJ2-7

DNA: TGTGCCAGCACTACTCGGGGTTTACGGGACAATGAGCAGTTCTTC
CDR3: CASTTRGLRDNEQFF
V: TRBV28
size: NA
D: NA
J: TRBJ2-1

DNA: TGTGCCAGCAGCTTGGAGCAGGGGTACGAGCAGTACTTC
CDR3: CASSLEQGYEQYF
V: TRBV7-6
size: NA
D: NA
J: TRBJ2-7

DNA: TGTGCCAGCAATAGGGGGAATGAGCAGTTCTTC
CDR3: CASNRGNEQFF
V: TRBV6-5
size: NA
D: NA
J: TRBJ2-1

DNA: TGTGCCAGCAGTGAAGCGGGAGGGAGAGTATCAAATGAGCAGTTCTTC
CDR3: CASSEAGGRVSNEQFF
V: TRBV28
size: once
D: TRBD2
J: TRBJ2-1

DNA: TGTGCCAGCATTAAACAGGGCCCGAACAATCAGCCCCAGCATTTT
CDR3: CASIKQGPNNQPQHF
V: TRBV28
size: NA
D: NA
J: TRBJ1-5

DNA: TGTGCCAGCAGTCCCCGGACTAGCGGGAGAATCGCGGAGAATGAGCAGTTCTTC
CDR3: CASSPRTSGRIAENEQFF
V: TRBV25-1
size: NA
D: TRBD2
J: TRBJ2-1

DNA: TGTGCCAGCAGGGAGGGTCCGAACACCGGGGAGCTGTTTTTT
CDR3: CASREGPNTGELFF
V: TRBV28
size: NA
D: NA
J: TRBJ2-2

DNA: TGTGCCAGCAGCTCCAGGACTAGCGGGAGAAGCTCCTACAATGAGCAGTTCTTC
CDR3: CASSSRTSGRSSYNEQFF
V: TRBV5-5
size: NA
D: TRBD2
J: TRBJ2-1

DNA: TGTGCCAGCAGTTCCGGGGACAGGATAACTCTAAGCGAGCAGTACTTC
CDR3: CASSSGDRITLSEQYF
V: TRBV6-6
size: NA
D: TRBD1
J: TRBJ2-7